This is a list of T cell receptor beta chains from one sample in a study of cytomegalovirus exposure and HLA in healthy donors. The table came from immunoSEQ multiplex PCR; TCRdb's copy has only in-frame clones and leaves some out. The repertoire holds about 200,000 clones, with 82% as singletons. The sample consisted of PBMCs. The receptors shown here come from a woman aged 35 to 49 in good health and CMV-seronegative. Both conserved end residues are part of each CDR3. D genes are given only for firm matches. Size is omitted from some rows. Given values are once, few, many or a class for expanded clones.

clone_size d_call j_call v_call cdr3_nt cdr3_aa
NA NA TRBJ2-4 TRBV7-2 TGTGCCAGCAGCTTAGCTCGCGCAAACATTCAGTACTTC CASSLARANIQYF
NA TRBD1 TRBJ2-2 TRBV11-2 TGTGCCAGCAGCTTAGGGGACAGGGGGGTCACCGGGGAGCTGTTTTTT CASSLGDRGVTGELFF
NA NA TRBJ1-3 TRBV7-8 TGTGCCAGCAGCCAATGGGGGGGTGGAAACACCATATATTTT CASSQWGGGNTIYF
NA TRBD1 TRBJ1-3 TRBV5-1 TGCGCCAGCAGCTTGGCCTTCCAGGGGGCATCTGGAAACACCATATATTTT CASSLAFQGASGNTIYF
NA NA TRBJ1-3 TRBV2 TGTGCCAGCAGTTTTTCACAGGTACTCGCTGGAAACACCATATATTTT CASSFSQVLAGNTIYF
NA NA TRBJ2-7 TRBV7-9 TGTGCCAGCAGCCTTCTAGACGAGCAGTACTTC CASSLLDEQYF
NA NA TRBJ2-3 TRBV6-1 TGTGCCAGCAGTTATTCCCAGAACACAGATACGCAGTATTTT CASSYSQNTDTQYF
NA NA TRBJ1-1 TRBV19 TGTGCCAGTAGTAAAGGGGAAGCAGGGAACACTGAAGCTTTCTTT CASSKGEAGNTEAFF
NA NA TRBJ1-5 TRBV10-3 TGTGCCATCAGTGAGTCGAGCGGGTATAGCAATCAGCCCCAGCATTTT CAISESSGYSNQPQHF
NA TRBD2 TRBJ2-3 TRBV2 TGTGGATCTGGACCCGGGAGGGCTGCAGATACGCAGTATTTT CGSGPGRAADTQYF
NA NA TRBJ1-2 TRBV7-9 TGTTCCAGCAGCTTCATTGGGCAGGTTGTTCACTATGGCTACACCTTC CSSSFIGQVVHYGYTF
NA TRBD2 TRBJ2-5 TRBV9 TGTGCCAGCAGCTTTAGACTAGCGGCCCAAGAGACCCAGTACTTC CASSFRLAAQETQYF
NA TRBD1 TRBJ2-7 TRBV28 TGTGCCAGCAGAGGACAGGGGCCCTACGAGCAGTACTTC CASRGQGPYEQYF
NA TRBD1 TRBJ1-4 TRBV19 TGTGCCAGTAGCCGGACAGGGGGTTTTGAAAAACTGTTTTTT CASSRTGGFEKLFF
NA NA TRBJ2-1 TRBV7-9 TGTGCCAGCAGCCCGAGTCTTAGGCAGTTCTTC CASSPSLRQFF
once NA TRBJ2-7 TRBV6-6 TGTGCCAGCAGTTGGAGCGGACAGAACGAGCAGTACTTC CASSWSGQNEQYF
NA NA TRBJ1-5 TRBV6-1 TGTGCCAGCAGTGAACAGTTGAATAGCAATCAGCCCCAGCATTTT CASSEQLNSNQPQHF
NA NA TRBJ2-2 TRBV15 TGTGCCACCAGCAGAGACAGGAACACCGGGGAGCTGTTTTTT CATSRDRNTGELFF
NA TRBD2 TRBJ2-7 TRBV5-4 TGTGCCAGCAGCCCTACCCCTGGGGATTCTAGCGGGAGCCCAAACTACGAGCAGTACTTC CASSPTPGDSSGSPNYEQYF
NA NA TRBJ2-7 TRBV30 TGTGCCTGGAGTGTTGGAGGGCTTGGTTCCTACGAGCAGTACTTC CAWSVGGLGSYEQYF
NA NA TRBJ2-7 TRBV5-1 TGCGCCAGCAGCCCCCGGGTAGCAGCTACCTACGAGCAGTACTTC CASSPRVAATYEQYF
NA TRBD1 TRBJ2-1 TRBV19 TGTGCCAGTAGTATAAGGACAGGGTCCGATGAGCAGTTCTTC CASSIRTGSDEQFF
NA TRBD2 TRBJ2-7 TRBV13 TGTGCCAGCAGCTTTGCGGGACTAGCACCCTACGAGCAGTACTTC CASSFAGLAPYEQYF
NA TRBD2 TRBJ2-1 TRBV7-2 TGTGCCAGCAGCTTAGGGACTAGCGGGGGTGAGCAGTTCTTC CASSLGTSGGEQFF
NA NA TRBJ2-7 TRBV7-2 TGTGCCAGCAGATTAGGGGCGGCAGGGGCCTACGAGCAGTACTTC CASRLGAAGAYEQYF
few NA TRBJ1-5 TRBV4-1 TGCGCCAGCAGCCACCCACAGAGCAATCAGCCCCAGCATTTT CASSHPQSNQPQHF
NA NA TRBJ1-6 TRBV14 TGTGCCAGCAGCCCTCGGGGGAGGGTACCCCTCCACTTT CASSPRGRVPLHF
once NA TRBJ1-4 TRBV9 TGTGCCAGCAGCCGCGACACGGCAACTAATGAAAAACTGTTTTTT CASSRDTATNEKLFF
NA TRBD2 TRBJ2-5 TRBV28 TGTGCCAGCAGTTTATCACTAGCGGCCTACCAAGAGACCCAGTACTTC CASSLSLAAYQETQYF
NA NA TRBJ2-5 TRBV27 TGTGCCAGCAGTTTCTCCCCCGGGGAGACCCAGTACTTC CASSFSPGETQYF
NA NA TRBJ2-3 TRBV28 TGTGCCAGCAGCTACTCGGGGTTTGAGACAGATACGCAGTATTTT CASSYSGFETDTQYF
NA TRBD1 TRBJ2-5 TRBV25-1 TGTGCCAGCAGTGTAGCCAGGGGGCGAGAGACCCAGTACTTC CASSVARGRETQYF
NA NA TRBJ1-5 TRBV5-1 TGCGCCAGCAGCCTTCAGGGTGGCGGTCAGCCCCAGCATTTT CASSLQGGGQPQHF
NA NA TRBJ2-7 TRBV18 TGTGCCAGCTCACCGCTCGACAGCCCCGGGGGCGAGCAGTACTTC CASSPLDSPGGEQYF
NA TRBD2 TRBJ2-1 TRBV28 TGTGCCAGCAGTTCCGGGACTAGTTTCGGTGAGCAGTTCTTC CASSSGTSFGEQFF
few NA TRBJ1-1 TRBV6-5 TGTGCCAGCACCAAAACAGGGTCCCAAGCTTTCTTT CASTKTGSQAFF
NA NA TRBJ2-5 TRBV4-1 TGCGCCAGCAGCCATGGGAGTACCGGGTACCAAGAGACCCAGTACTTC CASSHGSTGYQETQYF
NA NA TRBJ1-1 TRBV19 TGTGCCAGTAGTATAGACAGGAACACTGAAGCTTTCTTT CASSIDRNTEAFF
NA TRBD1 TRBJ1-1 TRBV7-9 TGTGCCAGCAGCTGGTCGGACAGGGTGAACACTGAAGCTTTCTTT CASSWSDRVNTEAFF
NA TRBD2 TRBJ2-1 TRBV5-1 TGCGCCAGCAGCTTGGCCGGGCTAGCGGGAGGGCCTCTCAACAATGAGCAGTTCTTC CASSLAGLAGGPLNNEQFF
NA NA TRBJ1-2 TRBV7-9 TGTGCCAGCAGCTCCCTCCGTCCTATCGTGAACGACTATGGCTACACCTTC CASSSLRPIVNDYGYTF
NA NA TRBJ1-1 TRBV18 TGTGCCAGCTCACCACGACAGCAGAACACTGAAGCTTTCTTT CASSPRQQNTEAFF
NA NA TRBJ1-5 TRBV28 TGTGCCAGCAGCCCCTCTGAGGGGAGGTATCAGCCCCAGCATTTT CASSPSEGRYQPQHF
NA NA TRBJ1-6 TRBV6-1 TGTGCCAGCAGTGAATATCGGTATTCACCCCTCCACTTT CASSEYRYSPLHF
NA TRBD2 TRBJ2-7 TRBV28 TGTGCCAGCACTTTAATCCGGGACTACCACGAGCAGTACTTC CASTLIRDYHEQYF
NA NA TRBJ2-2 TRBV5-1 TGCGCCAGCAGCTCCTTCGGGTCGGGGAACACCGGGGAGCTGTTTTTT CASSSFGSGNTGELFF
few TRBD1 TRBJ1-1 TRBV27 TGTGCCAGCAGTTTAGGACGGACAGGACTTACCATGAACACTGAAGCTTTCTTT CASSLGRTGLTMNTEAFF
NA TRBD2 TRBJ2-3 TRBV10-1 TGCGCCAGCAGTGGGACTAGCGGGATTACAGATACGCAGTATTTT CASSGTSGITDTQYF
NA TRBD1 TRBJ1-6 TRBV7-9 TGTGCCAGCAGCTTAGGACAGGGAGGTTCACCCCTCCACTTT CASSLGQGGSPLHF
NA TRBD2 TRBJ2-7 TRBV29-1 TGCAGCGTTGCTGGGACTAGCGGGAGGGCCTACGAGCAGTACTTC CSVAGTSGRAYEQYF
NA NA TRBJ2-7 TRBV11-2 TGTGCCAGCAGCTTAGGAGGGGGACCCTACGAGCAGTACTTC CASSLGGGPYEQYF
NA TRBD1 TRBJ2-2 TRBV4-1 TGCGCCAGCAGCCAACAAGACAGGGGGGTACCCGGGGAGCTGTTTTTT CASSQQDRGVPGELFF
NA TRBD1 TRBJ1-4 TRBV19 TGTGCCAGTAGTAATCGACAGGGAGGAAAACTGTTTTTT CASSNRQGGKLFF
NA TRBD1 TRBJ1-1 TRBV19 TGTGCCAGTACCCTCCAGGGCAGGGGGCGGACTGAAGCTTTCTTT CASTLQGRGRTEAFF
NA NA TRBJ1-5 TRBV27 TGTGCCAGCAGAGCTAGACCGGCTCAGCCCCAGCATTTT CASRARPAQPQHF
few TRBD1 TRBJ1-5 TRBV6-1 TGTGCCAGCAGTGAAAGTCCGGGACAGGGGAGGCAGCCCCAGCATTTT CASSESPGQGRQPQHF
NA NA TRBJ1-2 TRBV5-6 TGTGCCAGCAGTTCCACACCAACCTATGGCTACACCTTC CASSSTPTYGYTF
NA NA TRBJ1-5 TRBV6-5 TGTGCCAGCAGCATCCGGGGGGCGGTACAGCCCCAGCATTTT CASSIRGAVQPQHF